This T cell receptor beta chain originates from a study of post-analysis software for immune sequencing data. This clonotype has only a few counts. Unique molecular identifiers tagged the TCR beta cDNA libraries. Each CDR3 protein gets one entry after TCRdb re-called the PCR reads with MiXCR. The sample lists around 250,000 distinct CDR3 sequences; 36% were seen once. Sequencing was performed on blood. This TCR was recovered from a girl under 18 with multiple sclerosis.

Here the CDR3 reads CASRTRTGETEAFF. CDR3 sequence (DNA): TGTGCCAGCAGGACCAGGACAGGGGAAACTGAAGCTTTCTTT. The chain has TRBV6-6 and TRBJ1-1, with 9 bases fitting TRBD1. Germline values: CDR1 MNHNY, CDR2 SVGAGI (reference sequence). CDR3 length equals 14 residues. Trimming cost V 6 bases and J 5 bases; bases outside gene matches: 7.